This T cell receptor beta chain originates from a study of molecular identifiers for immune sequencing clone quantification. Findings and caveats of the study: The share of molecules held by clones above 20 RNA copies was over 99% in effector cells and under 1% in naive cells.

Libraries of bulk TCR were made by previously described methods (with listed TCR primers). TCRdb fed the PCR reads into MiXCR, producing one record per CDR3 protein. The repertoire consists of hundreds of thousands of distinct CDR3 sequences, with 25% occurring once and the leading ten covering about 0.78%. Sorted inputs of roughly 20,000 to 1,000,000 cells, with 10%, 30% or 50% RNA, yielded naive CD8 libraries. CDR1 is MGHRA, CDR2 YSYEKL, per germline. Trimming removed 1 base from V and 2 bases from J, with 11 bases in between. The CDR3 spans 15 residues. A note on this clonotype: Its target is unknown.

The TCR sequence derives from a human donor in good health. Some libraries in this study had Jurkat cell RNA spiked in. Sequenced input: naive CD8+ T cells from blood, with Jurkat cell RNA spiked in. Subset here: FACS-sorted CD8+CD4-CCR7+CD45RA+ naive T cells. The chain couples TRBV4-1 to TRBJ1-1; D ambiguous. The CDR3 is CASSQGRVINTEAFF. In nucleotides, the CDR3 is TGCGCCAGCAGCCAAGGCAGAGTAATAAACACTGAAGCTTTCTTT.